These T cell receptor beta chains were read from a single sample in a study of blood T cell repertoires in COVID-19. TCRdb's copy holds only in-frame clones and misses some; the assay was immunoSEQ multiplex PCR. Among 200,000 or so clones listed, 75% to 85% were seen once. The source material was peripheral blood. These receptors were collected from an elderly woman with COVID-19, enrolled during active disease. The CDR3 runs from the conserved cysteine through the conserved F or W. The D gene is left open where the match is weak. Not all rows give a size; the values are once, few, many and, for expanded clones, a class.

TRBJ2-1	NA	TRBV7-9	NA	12	CASSLDSSYQFF	TGTGCCAGCAGCTTAGATTCTAGCTACCAGTTCTTC
TRBJ2-7	NA	TRBV14	NA	13	CASSHGHLYEQYF	TGTGCCAGCAGCCATGGACACCTCTACGAGCAGTACTTC
TRBJ2-1	NA	TRBV4-2	NA	16	CASSQVSQGAHNEQFF	TGTGCCAGCAGCCAAGTGAGTCAGGGCGCCCACAATGAGCAGTTCTTC
TRBJ2-3	TRBD1	TRBV7-8	NA	15	CASSSTGGMFDTQYF	TGTGCCAGCAGCTCCACAGGGGGGATGTTCGATACGCAGTATTTT
TRBJ2-7	TRBD2	TRBV6-5	NA	13	CASSQRDIYEQYF	TGTGCCAGCAGTCAGCGGGATATCTACGAGCAGTACTTC
TRBJ1-1	TRBD1	TRBV5-1	NA	15	CASSLGTGGSTEAFF	TGCGCCAGCAGCTTGGGGACAGGGGGCAGTACTGAAGCTTTCTTT
TRBJ2-7	TRBD1	TRBV5-4	once	15	CASSSVGQGAYEQYF	TGTGCCAGCAGCTCAGTAGGACAGGGGGCCTACGAGCAGTACTTC
TRBJ1-2	NA	TRBV6-2/TRBV6-3	NA	20	CASSYSRFGSFRHTNYGYTF	TGTGCCAGCAGTTACTCACGGTTTGGGTCCTTTCGACATACTAACTATGGCTACACCTTC
TRBJ2-7	TRBD2	TRBV3-1/TRBV3-2	NA	17	CASSFFPGLAGVYEQYF	TGTGCCAGCAGCTTCTTTCCGGGACTAGCGGGAGTCTACGAGCAGTACTTC
TRBJ2-5	NA	TRBV9	NA	14	CASSPRPGVETQYF	TGTGCCAGCAGCCCCCGACCCGGAGTGGAGACCCAGTACTTC
TRBJ2-1	NA	TRBV11-2	NA	14	CASSLFQGYNEQFF	TGTGCCAGCAGCTTATTTCAGGGGTACAATGAGCAGTTCTTC
TRBJ1-6	NA	TRBV9	few	14	CASNNFRDNSPLHF	TGTGCCAGCAATAATTTCCGGGATAATTCACCCCTCCACTTT
TRBJ2-3	TRBD2	TRBV18	NA	17	CASSPLLAGGRGDTQYF	TGTGCCAGCTCACCACTCCTAGCGGGGGGGCGTGGAGATACGCAGTATTTT
TRBJ2-6	TRBD1	TRBV5-1	NA	17	CASSYGTGDSGANVLTF	TGCGCCAGCAGCTACGGGACAGGGGACTCTGGGGCCAACGTCCTGACTTTC
TRBJ1-1	TRBD1	TRBV11-1	NA	15	CASSRDRAEDTEAFF	TGTGCCAGCAGCCGGGACAGGGCGGAGGACACTGAAGCTTTCTTT
TRBJ2-3	NA	TRBV27	NA	15	CASSLGGHNTDTQYF	TGTGCCAGCAGTTTAGGTGGACATAACACAGATACGCAGTATTTT
TRBJ1-6	TRBD1	TRBV15	NA	14	CATSRDRGYSPLHF	TGTGCCACCAGCAGGGACAGGGGTTATTCACCCCTCCACTTT
TRBJ1-1	TRBD1	TRBV30	NA	15	CAWSSTGGYHTEAFF	TGTGCCTGGAGTTCGACAGGGGGATATCACACTGAAGCTTTCTTT
TRBJ2-3	NA	TRBV30	NA	15	CAWSVLGHSTDTQYF	TGTGCCTGGAGTGTCTTGGGCCACTCGACAGATACGCAGTATTTT
TRBJ1-1	NA	TRBV28	NA	14	CASSLADTYTEAFF	TGTGCCAGCAGTTTAGCGGACACTTACACTGAAGCTTTCTTT
TRBJ2-3	NA	TRBV28	many	14	CASSFLSGTDTQYF	TGTGCCAGCAGTTTCCTTAGCGGCACAGATACGCAGTATTTT
TRBJ1-2	TRBD1	TRBV5-1	once	15	CASSLGTGRVSGYTF	TGCGCCAGCAGCTTAGGGACAGGGAGAGTTAGTGGCTACACCTTC
TRBJ2-1	NA	TRBV18	NA	14	CASSPGQGKGEQFF	TGTGCCAGCTCACCGGGGCAGGGGAAAGGTGAGCAGTTCTTC
TRBJ1-2	NA	TRBV5-4	few	13	CASSLWSGLGYTF	TGTGCCAGCAGCTTGTGGTCAGGACTTGGCTACACCTTC
TRBJ1-1	NA	TRBV11-3	NA	14	CASSHSREFAEAFF	TGTGCCAGCAGCCACTCTCGGGAATTCGCTGAAGCTTTCTTT
TRBJ1-2	TRBD1	TRBV5-1	NA	14	CASSSLTGDYGYTF	TGCGCCAGCAGCTCCTTGACAGGGGACTATGGCTACACCTTC
TRBJ2-3	TRBD2	TRBV30	NA	14	CAWSISGGVHTQYF	TGTGCCTGGAGTATTTCCGGGGGGGTCCATACGCAGTATTTT
TRBJ2-7	TRBD2	TRBV13	NA	17	CASSSRATSGVTYEQYF	TGTGCCAGCAGCTCCCGGGCTACTAGCGGGGTTACCTACGAGCAGTACTTC
TRBJ1-1	NA	TRBV6-2/TRBV6-3	NA	16	CASSYYPGVRDTEAFF	TGTGCCAGCAGTTACTATCCAGGGGTCCGAGACACTGAAGCTTTCTTT
TRBJ2-3	TRBD2	TRBV4-2	NA	18	CASSQDLRLAGFTDTQYF	TGTGCCAGCAGCCAAGATCTAAGGCTAGCGGGTTTCACAGATACGCAGTATTTT
TRBJ1-2	NA	TRBV28	few	12	CASSGDRFGYTF	TGTGCCAGCAGTGGCGACAGATTTGGCTACACCTTC
TRBJ2-6	NA	TRBV5-1	NA	14	CASSPGSGANVLTF	TGCGCCAGCAGCCCCGGTTCTGGGGCCAACGTCCTGACTTTC
TRBJ2-2	NA	TRBV6-4	NA	13	CASSVQTAGELFF	TGTGCCAGCAGTGTCCAGACAGCCGGGGAGCTGTTTTTT
TRBJ1-1	TRBD1	TRBV27	NA	16	CASSAGTGEVNTEAFF	TGTGCCAGCAGCGCCGGGACAGGGGAGGTGAACACTGAAGCTTTCTTT
TRBJ1-4	NA	TRBV6-2/TRBV6-3	NA	17	CASSYSFERRVSEKLFF	TGTGCCAGCAGTTACTCGTTTGAGCGGAGGGTCAGTGAAAAACTGTTTTTT
TRBJ1-5	NA	TRBV5-5	NA	15	CASSLWGQDNQPQHF	TGTGCCAGCAGCTTGTGGGGGCAGGACAATCAGCCCCAGCATTTT
TRBJ2-7	NA	TRBV5-6	NA	15	CASSLGGTENYEQYF	TGTGCCAGCAGCTTGGGCGGGACGGAGAACTACGAGCAGTACTTC
TRBJ1-5	TRBD1	TRBV28	NA	15	CASSLWTGGRQPQHF	TGTGCCAGCAGTTTGTGGACAGGGGGCCGTCAGCCCCAGCATTTT
TRBJ2-5	TRBD2	TRBV6-5	NA	14	CASSRRGGQETQYF	TGTGCCAGCAGTAGGCGGGGGGGCCAAGAGACCCAGTACTTC
TRBJ2-2	NA	TRBV11-2	NA	16	CASRGQGGGGTGELFF	TGTGCCAGCAGAGGACAGGGAGGGGGAGGCACCGGGGAGCTGTTTTTT
TRBJ2-1	TRBD2	TRBV15	NA	19	CATSRERGTSGSFYNEQFF	TGTGCCACCAGCAGAGAACGAGGGACTAGCGGGAGTTTCTACAATGAGCAGTTCTTC
TRBJ1-5	NA	TRBV7-2	NA	13	CASSYPGSRPQHF	TGTGCCAGCAGCTATCCAGGCTCTCGGCCCCAGCATTTT
TRBJ1-1	NA	TRBV12-3/TRBV12-4	NA	12	CASTEGGREAFF	TGTGCCAGCACCGAGGGAGGGCGTGAAGCTTTCTTT
TRBJ1-1	NA	TRBV7-2	NA	14	CASRSRGMGTEAFF	TGTGCCAGCAGGTCCAGGGGAATGGGCACTGAAGCTTTCTTT
TRBJ2-3	NA	TRBV28	NA	14	CASSLLVDTDTQYF	TGTGCCAGCAGTTTACTAGTCGACACAGATACGCAGTATTTT
TRBJ2-7	NA	TRBV5-4	NA	16	CASSRKGGEWIYEQYF	TGTGCCAGCAGCAGAAAGGGGGGGGAATGGATATACGAGCAGTACTTC
TRBJ1-6	NA	TRBV6-1	NA	14	CASSDVQTYSPLHF	TGTGCCAGCAGTGACGTACAGACCTATTCACCCCTCCACTTT
TRBJ2-5	NA	TRBV2	NA	13	CASRDSGGETQYF	TGTGCCAGCCGGGACTCAGGTGGGGAGACCCAGTACTTC
TRBJ2-1	NA	TRBV29-1	NA	16	CSVEGIAGKLYNEQFF	TGCAGCGTTGAAGGGATCGCAGGGAAACTCTACAATGAGCAGTTCTTC
TRBJ1-6	TRBD1	TRBV6-6	NA	16	CASSYPPDRANSPLHF	TGTGCCAGCAGTTACCCTCCGGACAGGGCTAATTCACCCCTCCACTTT
TRBJ1-1	NA	TRBV6-2/TRBV6-3	NA	16	CASSYPPRQRNTEAFF	TGTGCCAGCAGTTACCCCCCGCGACAACGGAACACTGAAGCTTTCTTT
TRBJ1-2	NA	TRBV20-1	once	11	CSALGRTGYTF	TGCAGTGCCTTGGGTCGGACAGGCTACACCTTC
TRBJ1-5	NA	TRBV7-3	NA	12	CASSPGREPQHF	TGTGCCAGCAGCCCCGGTAGAGAGCCCCAGCATTTT
TRBJ2-7	TRBD1	TRBV10-1	NA	19	CASSELYLPGQGISYEQYF	TGCGCCAGCAGTGAGCTATACTTACCGGGACAGGGGATTTCCTACGAGCAGTACTTC
TRBJ1-1	NA	TRBV7-2	NA	14	CASSPTRVTTEAFF	TGTGCCAGCAGCCCGACGAGGGTAACCACTGAAGCTTTCTTT
TRBJ2-3	NA	TRBV5-1	NA	14	CASSLVSRADTQYF	TGCGCCAGCAGCTTGGTTTCTAGAGCAGATACGCAGTATTTT
TRBJ2-2	TRBD1	TRBV6-2/TRBV6-3	once	18	CASSYRDGQGAMTGELFF	TGTGCCAGCAGTTATCGGGATGGTCAGGGGGCTATGACCGGGGAGCTGTTTTTT
TRBJ2-2	TRBD1	TRBV12-3/TRBV12-4	few	12	CAYRGETGELFF	TGTGCCTACAGGGGGGAGACCGGAGAGCTGTTTTTT
TRBJ2-5	NA	TRBV9	NA	13	CASSYQGWGTQYF	TGTGCCAGCAGCTATCAGGGTTGGGGGACCCAGTACTTC
TRBJ2-7	TRBD2	TRBV7-2	NA	15	CASSFQAGGFNEQYF	TGTGCCAGCAGCTTCCAAGCGGGAGGTTTTAACGAGCAGTACTTC